These 7 T cell receptor beta chains were all obtained from the same sample, sequenced in a study of vaccination and CD4 T cells after COVID-19. Their specific antigens are unknown. An Oncomine TCR Beta short-read assay was used to sequence the DNA from cultured CD4+ T cells. One entry per CDR3 protein results from TCRdb running MiXCR on the PCR reads. The top ten hold 13% to 15% of the sample, which has some 14,000 distinct CDR3 sequences, under 25% seen once. The treatment was: roughly 11-day PBMC culture with coronavirus spike peptide pools or control peptides (ViraFEST assay). The sequencing sample was made of cultured CD4+ T cells from blood. The receptors stem from a human donor with COVID-19.

The chain joins TRBV2 to TRBJ1-1; D unclear. V was clipped by 2 bases and J by 1 base, with 8 bases between them. The CDR3 loop spans 14 amino acids. CDR1 and CDR2 from the germline V gene are SNHLY and FYNNEI. The CDR3 loop reads CASSEWGQNTEAFF. Written as DNA, the CDR3 is TGTGCCAGCAGTGAATGGGGTCAGAACACTGAAGCTTTCTTT.

V usage is TRBV14 and J usage is TRBJ2-7, with 7 bases identical to TRBD2. This CDR3 is built from 16 residues. Unmatched junction bases numbered 9, after V lost 4 bases and J lost 0 bases. The germline V gene has CDR1 SGHDN and CDR2 FVKESK. CDR3 loop: CASSPPGGSSSYEQYF. DNA of the CDR3: TGTGCCAGCAGCCCCCCCGGGGGGTCGAGCTCCTACGAGCAGTACTTC.

This clonotype was counted only a few times. The rearrangement links TRBV5-1 to TRBJ2-1, with D possibly called TRBD1 or TRBD2 (5 bases each). This CDR3 has 15 residues. V was clipped by 0 bases and J by 9 bases, with 16 bases between them. CDR1 is SGHRS and CDR2 is YFSETQ in the germline V gene. The CDR3 sequence: CASSLVRGEFGEQFF. In DNA, the CDR3 is TGCGCCAGCAGCTTGGTTAGGGGAGAGTTTGGTGAGCAGTTCTTC.

J is TRBJ1-5 and V is TRBV5-6, with D uncertain. The CDR3 runs to 13 residues. CDR1 and CDR2 from the germline V gene are SGHDT and YYEEEE. Trimming left V 2 bases short and J 4 bases short, with 7 bases between. CDR3 sequence: CASSFGRNQPQHF. CDR3 DNA sequence: TGTGCCAGCAGCTTTGGTAGGAATCAGCCCCAGCATTTT.

To note about this clonotype: The junction shows a germline mismatch at one end, possibly a read error. The chain is built from TRBV7-2 and TRBJ1-6; 8 positions agree with TRBD1. Germline CDR1 SGHTA, CDR2 FQGNSA. The CDR3 is 15 amino acids. The CDR3 DNA is TGTGCCAGCACCCGGACAGGGTCGTATAATTCACCCTTCCACTTT. Translated, it gives CASTRTGSYNSPFHF.

The rearrangement links TRBV6-1 to TRBJ2-3; 10 bases fit TRBD2. The J segment lost 3 bases and the V segment lost 9 bases, leaving 6 bases of the junction unmatched. This CDR3 region has 14 residues. The germline CDR1 and CDR2 sequences are MNHNS and SASEGT. CDR3 loop: CASSPLAGTDTQYF. DNA for the CDR3: TGTGCCAGTTCCCCACTAGCGGGGACAGATACGCAGTATTTT.

The CDR3 is CASSPGGPGGGNSPLHF. DNA for the CDR3: TGTGCCAGCAGCCCGGGGGGGCCCGGGGGGGGGAATTCACCCCTCCACTTT. V usage is TRBV5-4 and J usage is TRBJ1-6; weak D call: TRBD1 (6 bases). The V end lost 4 bases, the J end lost 7 bases, and 21 bases lay between the germline ends. The germline CDR1 and CDR2 sequences are SGHNT and YYREEE (reference sequence). This CDR3 is 17 amino acids long. The whole variable domain, filled in from reference TRBV5-4 and TRBJ1-6, reads ETGVTQSPTHLIKTRGQQVTLRCSSQSGHNTVSWYQQALGQGPQFIFQYYREEENGRGNFPPRFSGLQFPNYSSELNVNALELDDSALYLCASSPGGPGGGNSPLHFGNGTRLTVT.